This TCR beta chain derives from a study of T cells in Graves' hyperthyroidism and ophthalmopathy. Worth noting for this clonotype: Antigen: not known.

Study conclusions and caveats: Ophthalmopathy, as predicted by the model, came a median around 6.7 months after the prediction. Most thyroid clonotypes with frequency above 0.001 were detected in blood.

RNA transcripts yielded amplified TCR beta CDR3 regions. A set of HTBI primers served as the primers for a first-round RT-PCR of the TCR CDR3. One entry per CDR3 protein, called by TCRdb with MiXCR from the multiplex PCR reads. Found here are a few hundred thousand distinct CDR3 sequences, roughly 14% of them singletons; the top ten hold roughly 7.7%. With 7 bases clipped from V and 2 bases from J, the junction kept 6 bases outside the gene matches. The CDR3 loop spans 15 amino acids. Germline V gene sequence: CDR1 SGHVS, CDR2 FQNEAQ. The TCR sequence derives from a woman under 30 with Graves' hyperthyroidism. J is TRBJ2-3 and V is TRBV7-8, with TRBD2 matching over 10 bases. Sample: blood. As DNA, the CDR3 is TGTGCCAGCAACGAGCGGGAGGGCCTCACAGATACGCAGTATTTT. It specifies CASNEREGLTDTQYF.